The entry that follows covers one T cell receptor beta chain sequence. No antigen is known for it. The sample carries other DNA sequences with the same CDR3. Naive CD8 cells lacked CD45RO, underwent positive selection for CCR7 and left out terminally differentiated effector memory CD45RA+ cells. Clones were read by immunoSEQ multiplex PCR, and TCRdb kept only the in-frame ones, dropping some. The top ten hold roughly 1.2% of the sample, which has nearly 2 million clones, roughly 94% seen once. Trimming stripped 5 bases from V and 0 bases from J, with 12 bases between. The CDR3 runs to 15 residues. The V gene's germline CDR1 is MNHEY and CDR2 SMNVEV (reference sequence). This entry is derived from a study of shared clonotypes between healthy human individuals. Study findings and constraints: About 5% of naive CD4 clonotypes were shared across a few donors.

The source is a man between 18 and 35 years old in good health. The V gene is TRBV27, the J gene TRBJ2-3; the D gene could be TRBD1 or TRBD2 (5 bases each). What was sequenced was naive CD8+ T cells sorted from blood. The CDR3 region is CASSLRDGSTDTQYF. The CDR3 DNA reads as TGTGCCAGCAGTCTCCGGGACGGGAGCACAGATACGCAGTATTTT.